A selection of T cell receptor beta chains follows, all from one sample in a study of cytomegalovirus exposure and HLA in healthy donors. Clones were sequenced by immunoSEQ multiplex PCR, and TCRdb holds only the in-frame ones, with some missing. The sample carries roughly 120,000 clones, approximately 78% recorded once. The source material was PBMCs. The receptors stem from a woman aged 35 to 49 in good health and CMV-seropositive. Each CDR3 is given with its conserved first and last residue. The D gene is left open where the match is weak. Rows may omit the clone size; those that give it use once, few, many or a size class.

V gene	clone size	D gene	J gene	CDR3 protein	CDR3 DNA
TRBV5-6	.	.	TRBJ2-7	CASSLLSQNQYEQYF	TGTGCCAGCAGCTTGTTGTCACAGAATCAATACGAGCAGTACTTC
TRBV12-2	.	.	TRBJ2-3	CASRLRGGGTDTQYF	TGTGCAAGTCGCTTAAGGGGGGGCGGCACAGATACGCAGTATTTT
TRBV9	.	.	TRBJ1-6	CASSVGPGAENSPLHF	TGTGCCAGCAGCGTAGGGCCAGGGGCGGAGAATTCACCCCTCCACTTT
TRBV29-1	once	TRBD1	TRBJ2-7	CSVSTGTGWTEQYF	TGCAGCGTTTCCACTGGGACAGGGTGGACCGAGCAGTACTTC
TRBV7-2	.	TRBD1	TRBJ1-2	CASSLGPGQPYGYTF	TGTGCCAGCAGCTTAGGTCCGGGACAGCCTTATGGCTACACCTTC
TRBV7-8	.	TRBD1	TRBJ1-1	CASNPTKGADEAFF	TGTGCCAGCAACCCCACCAAGGGGGCAGATGAAGCTTTCTTT
TRBV7-3	.	TRBD1	TRBJ2-7	CASSLTGTDAYEQYF	TGTGCCAGCAGCTTAACCGGGACAGACGCCTACGAGCAGTACTTC
TRBV5-4	.	.	TRBJ1-2	CASSPPGQGTNYGYTF	TGTGCCAGCAGCCCCCCCGGGCAGGGAACTAACTATGGCTACACCTTC
TRBV5-4	.	.	TRBJ2-7	CASSSNRDDEQYF	TGTGCCAGCAGCTCCAACAGGGATGACGAGCAGTACTTC
TRBV6-5	.	.	TRBJ1-1	CASSPRGTNTEAFF	TGTGCCAGCAGTCCTCGGGGGACGAACACTGAAGCTTTCTTT
TRBV2	once	.	TRBJ2-4	CASSPDLKNIQYF	TGTGCCAGCAGCCCGGACTTGAAAAACATTCAGTACTTC
TRBV5-1	once	.	TRBJ1-5	CASSLDTGNQPQHF	TGCGCCAGCAGCTTGGATACAGGGAATCAGCCCCAGCATTTT
TRBV10-1	.	TRBD2	TRBJ2-1	CASSVKLAARNEQFF	TGCGCCAGCAGTGTAAAACTAGCGGCCCGCAATGAGCAGTTCTTC
TRBV7-2	.	.	TRBJ1-2	CASSSDRSNYGYTF	TGTGCCAGCAGCTCGGACAGATCTAACTATGGCTACACCTTC
TRBV9	.	TRBD2	TRBJ2-5	CASSVGGLAGLETQYF	TGTGCCAGCAGCGTGGGGGGACTAGCGGGTCTGGAGACCCAGTACTTC
TRBV9	.	.	TRBJ2-2	CASSIGGVTGELFF	TGTGCCAGCTCAATAGGGGGGGTCACCGGGGAGCTGTTTTTT
TRBV27	.	.	TRBJ2-3	CASTDAGNTQYF	TGTGCCAGCACGGATGCGGGGAATACGCAGTATTTT
TRBV9	.	TRBD1	TRBJ1-2	CASSTGTGDGYTF	TGTGCCAGCAGCACCGGGACAGGGGATGGCTACACCTTC
TRBV7-9	.	.	TRBJ1-1	CASRPTGTIEAFF	TGTGCCAGCAGGCCCACCGGGACAATTGAAGCTTTCTTT
TRBV2	many	.	TRBJ1-5	CASSEDGTPDQPQHF	TGTGCCAGCAGTGAAGATGGGACTCCAGATCAGCCCCAGCATTTT
TRBV19	.	TRBD1	TRBJ2-3	CASSRTGTGTDTQYF	TGTGCCAGTAGTAGGACCGGGACAGGGACAGATACGCAGTATTTT
TRBV6-6	.	TRBD1	TRBJ1-2	CASDRASQGYTF	TGTGCCAGCGACAGGGCGAGTCAGGGCTACACCTTC
TRBV18	.	.	TRBJ1-2	CASSPEGGGYTF	TGTGCCAGCTCACCAGAGGGAGGTGGCTACACCTTC
TRBV5-6	few	.	TRBJ2-7	CASSPLDSPYEQYF	TGTGCCAGCAGCCCCCTGGACAGCCCCTACGAGCAGTACTTC
TRBV5-1	.	.	TRBJ1-6	CASSLGQNNSPLHF	TGCGCCAGCAGCCTCGGACAGAATAATTCACCCCTCCACTTT
TRBV6-6	.	TRBD1	TRBJ1-6	CASSSSGTGASPLHF	TGTGCCAGCAGTTCCTCCGGGACAGGGGCATCACCCCTCCACTTT
TRBV19	.	.	TRBJ1-5	CASSIYGNQPQHF	TGTGCCAGTAGTATTTACGGGAATCAGCCCCAGCATTTT
TRBV5-4	.	TRBD2	TRBJ2-5	CASSPPGGQTQYF	TGTGCCAGCAGCCCCCCGGGAGGACAGACCCAGTACTTC
TRBV29-1	.	TRBD2	TRBJ2-2	CSVDGGDTGELFF	TGCAGCGTTGACGGGGGGGACACCGGGGAGCTGTTTTTT
TRBV27	once	.	TRBJ1-2	CASGLAVNYGYTF	TGTGCCAGCGGTCTGGCGGTTAACTATGGCTACACCTTC
TRBV29-1	.	TRBD2	TRBJ2-5	CSTWTSGGQETQYF	TGCAGCACGTGGACTAGCGGGGGCCAAGAGACCCAGTACTTC
TRBV4-1	.	.	TRBJ2-7	CASSQDFGITNEQYF	TGCGCCAGCAGCCAAGATTTTGGCATTACTAACGAGCAGTACTTC
TRBV6-4	few	.	TRBJ1-2	CASSSGYGYTF	TGTGCCAGCAGTTCAGGCTATGGCTACACCTTC
TRBV5-1	.	.	TRBJ2-3	CASSLFTQTDTQYF	TGCGCCAGCAGCTTGTTCACCCAGACAGATACGCAGTATTTT
TRBV5-1	.	TRBD2	TRBJ2-1	CASSLGGTSGVDEQFF	TGCGCCAGCAGCTTGGGGGGGACTAGCGGGGTCGATGAGCAGTTCTTC